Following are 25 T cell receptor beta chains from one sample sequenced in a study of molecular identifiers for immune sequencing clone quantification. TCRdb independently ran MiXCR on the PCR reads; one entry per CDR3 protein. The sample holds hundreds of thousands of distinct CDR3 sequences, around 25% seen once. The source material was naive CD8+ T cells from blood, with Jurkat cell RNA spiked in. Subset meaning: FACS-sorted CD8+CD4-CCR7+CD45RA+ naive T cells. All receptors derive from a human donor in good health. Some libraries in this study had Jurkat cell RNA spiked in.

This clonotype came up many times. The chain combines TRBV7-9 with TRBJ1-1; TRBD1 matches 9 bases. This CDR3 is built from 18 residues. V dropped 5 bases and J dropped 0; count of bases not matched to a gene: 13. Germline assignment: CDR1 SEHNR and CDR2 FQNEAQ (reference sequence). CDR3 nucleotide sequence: TGTGCCAGCAGCCCGCGCGGGACAGGGAGCGACATGAACACTGAAGCTTTCTTT. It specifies CASSPRGTGSDMNTEAFF.

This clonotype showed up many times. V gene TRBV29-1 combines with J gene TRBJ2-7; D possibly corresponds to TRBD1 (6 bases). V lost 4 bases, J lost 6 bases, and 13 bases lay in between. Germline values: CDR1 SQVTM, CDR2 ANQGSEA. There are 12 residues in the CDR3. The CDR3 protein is CSVVVTGLEQYF. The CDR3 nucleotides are TGCAGCGTTGTGGTGACAGGCCTCGAGCAGTACTTC.

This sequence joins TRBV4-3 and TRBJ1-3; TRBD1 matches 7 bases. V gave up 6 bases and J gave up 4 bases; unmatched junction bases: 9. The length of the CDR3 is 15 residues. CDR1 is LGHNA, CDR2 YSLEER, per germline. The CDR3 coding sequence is TGCGCCAGCAGTCGGGACAGATTAGGGGGAAACACCATATATTTT. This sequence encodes CASSRDRLGGNTIYF.

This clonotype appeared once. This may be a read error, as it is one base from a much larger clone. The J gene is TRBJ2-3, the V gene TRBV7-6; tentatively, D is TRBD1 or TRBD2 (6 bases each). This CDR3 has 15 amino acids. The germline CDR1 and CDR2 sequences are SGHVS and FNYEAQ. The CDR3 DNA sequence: TGTGCCAGCAGCTTGGAGGGGGTAGGCACAGATACGCGGTATTTT. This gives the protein CASSLEGVGTDTRYF.

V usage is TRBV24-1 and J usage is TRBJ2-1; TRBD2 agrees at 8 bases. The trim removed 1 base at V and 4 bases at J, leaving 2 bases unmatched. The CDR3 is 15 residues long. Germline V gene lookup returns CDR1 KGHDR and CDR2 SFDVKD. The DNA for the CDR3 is TGTGCCACCAGTGATTTCCCTAGCGGGTACAATGAGCAGTTCTTC. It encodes CATSDFPSGYNEQFF.

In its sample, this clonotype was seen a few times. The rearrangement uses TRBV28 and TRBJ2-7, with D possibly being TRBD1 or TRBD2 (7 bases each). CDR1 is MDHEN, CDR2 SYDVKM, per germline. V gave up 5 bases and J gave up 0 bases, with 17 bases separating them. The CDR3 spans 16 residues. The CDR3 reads CASSPRGGAISYEQYF. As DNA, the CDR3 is TGTGCCAGCAGTCCCAGGGGGGGGGCGATCTCCTACGAGCAGTACTTC.

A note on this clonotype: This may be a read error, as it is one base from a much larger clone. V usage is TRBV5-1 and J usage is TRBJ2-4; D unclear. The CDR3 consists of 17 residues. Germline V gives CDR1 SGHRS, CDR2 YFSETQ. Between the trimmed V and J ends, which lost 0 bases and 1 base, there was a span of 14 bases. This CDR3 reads CASSLDSPALAKNIQYF. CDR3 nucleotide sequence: TGCGCCAGCAGCTTGGACTCCCCCGCGCTGGCCAAAAACATTCAGTACTTC.

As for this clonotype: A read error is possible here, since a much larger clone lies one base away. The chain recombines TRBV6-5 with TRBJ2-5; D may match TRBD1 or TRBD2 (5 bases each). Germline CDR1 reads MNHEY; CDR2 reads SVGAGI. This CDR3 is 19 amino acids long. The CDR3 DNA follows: TGTGCCATCAGTGAGTCGAATCCAGGGACCCTTCTTTGCCAAGAGACCCAGTACTTC. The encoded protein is CAISESNPGTLLCQETQYF.

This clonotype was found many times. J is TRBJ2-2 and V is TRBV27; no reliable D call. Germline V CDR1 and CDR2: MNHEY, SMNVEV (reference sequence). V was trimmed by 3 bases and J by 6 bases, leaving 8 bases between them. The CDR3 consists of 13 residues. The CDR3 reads CASSFFQAGELFF. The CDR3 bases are TGTGCCAGCAGTTTCTTCCAGGCCGGGGAGCTGTTTTTT.

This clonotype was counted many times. The CDR3 loop is CASSIWGQPQHF. The CDR3 coding sequence is TGTGCCAGCAGTATTTGGGGTCAGCCCCAGCATTTT. This chain uses TRBV28 with TRBJ1-5; D gene ambiguous. Germline CDR1 MDHEN, CDR2 SYDVKM. Trimming removed 5 bases from V and 6 bases from J, with 8 bases in between. This CDR3 is built from 12 residues.

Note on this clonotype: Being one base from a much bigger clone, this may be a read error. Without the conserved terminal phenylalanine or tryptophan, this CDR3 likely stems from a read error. The CDR3 loop is CASSQVQGNQPQHY. The CDR3 nucleotides are TGCGCCAGCAGCCAAGTACAGGGGAATCAGCCCCAGCATTAT. The rearrangement uses TRBV4-1 and TRBJ1-5; 7 bases line up with TRBD1. Germline V gene data show CDR1 as MGHRA and CDR2 as YSYEKL. Trimming took 1 base from V and 4 from J; bases not matched to a gene: 1. CDR3 length: 14 amino acids.

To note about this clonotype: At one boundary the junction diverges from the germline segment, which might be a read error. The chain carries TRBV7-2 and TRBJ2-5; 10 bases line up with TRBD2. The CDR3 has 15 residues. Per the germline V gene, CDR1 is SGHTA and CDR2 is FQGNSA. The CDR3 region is CAGSRGLAEYNEQYF. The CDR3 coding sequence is TGTGCCGGCAGCCGCGGACTAGCGGAATACAATGAGCAGTACTTC.

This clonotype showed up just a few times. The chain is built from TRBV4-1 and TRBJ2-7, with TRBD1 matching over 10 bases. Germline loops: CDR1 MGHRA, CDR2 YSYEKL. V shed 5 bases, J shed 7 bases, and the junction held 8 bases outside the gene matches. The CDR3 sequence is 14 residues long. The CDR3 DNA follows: TGCGCCAGCAGCTCCCGGGACAGGGGCGCAGAGCAGTACTTC. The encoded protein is CASSSRDRGAEQYF.

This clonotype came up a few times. The CDR3 reads CASSQDKGDSSPTSNYGYTF. In DNA form, the CDR3 reads TGTGCCAGCAGCCAAGATAAGGGGGACAGTTCACCTACTTCTAACTATGGCTACACCTTC. V and J are TRBV3-1 and TRBJ1-2, with 7 positions matching TRBD1. Germline loops: CDR1 LGHDT, CDR2 YNNKEL (reference sequence). This CDR3 comprises 20 residues. The junction had 16 bases not matched to a gene; V was cut back by 0 bases and J by 0 bases. Variable domain in full (rest from reference TRBV3-1 and TRBJ1-2): DTAVSQTPKYLVTQMGNDKSIKCEQNLGHDTMYWYKQDSKKFLKIMFSYNNKELIINETVPNRFSPKSPDKAHLNLHINSLELGDSAVYFCASSQDKGDSSPTSNYGYTFGSGTRLTVV.

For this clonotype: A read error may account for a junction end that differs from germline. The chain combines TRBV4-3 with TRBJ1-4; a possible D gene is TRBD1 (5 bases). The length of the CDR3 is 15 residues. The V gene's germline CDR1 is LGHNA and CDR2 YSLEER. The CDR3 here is CASGQDPGYGEKLFF. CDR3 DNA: TGCGCCAGCGGCCAAGACCCAGGGTACGGTGAAAAACTGTTTTTT.

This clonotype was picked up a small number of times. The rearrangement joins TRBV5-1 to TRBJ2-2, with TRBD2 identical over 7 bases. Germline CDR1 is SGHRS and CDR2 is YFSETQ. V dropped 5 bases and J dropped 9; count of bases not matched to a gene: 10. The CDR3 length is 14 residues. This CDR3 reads CASRWTSSFRELFF. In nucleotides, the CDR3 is TGCGCCAGCAGGTGGACTAGTAGCTTCCGGGAGCTGTTTTTT. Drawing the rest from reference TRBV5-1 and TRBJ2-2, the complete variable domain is KAGVTQTPRYLIKTRGQQVTLSCSPISGHRSVSWYQQTPGQGLQFLFEYFSETQRNKGNFPGRFSGRQFSNSRSEMNVSTLELGDSALYLCASRWTSSFRELFFGEGSRLTVL.

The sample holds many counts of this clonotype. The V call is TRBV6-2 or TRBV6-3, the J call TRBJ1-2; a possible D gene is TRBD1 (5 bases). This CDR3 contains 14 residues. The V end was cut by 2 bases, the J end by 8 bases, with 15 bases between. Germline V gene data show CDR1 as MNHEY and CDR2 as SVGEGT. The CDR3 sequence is CASSYVGESSGYTF. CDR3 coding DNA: TGTGCCAGCAGTTACGTAGGGGAATCAAGCGGCTACACCTTC.

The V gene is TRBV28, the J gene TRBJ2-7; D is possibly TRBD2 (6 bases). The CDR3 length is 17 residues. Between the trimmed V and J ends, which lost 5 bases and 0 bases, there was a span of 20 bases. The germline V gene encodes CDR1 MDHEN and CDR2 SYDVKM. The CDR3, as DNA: TGTGCCAGCAGTCCCCTCCTTGGCGGGGTCCTCTCCTACGAGCAGTACTTC. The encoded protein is CASSPLLGGVLSYEQYF.

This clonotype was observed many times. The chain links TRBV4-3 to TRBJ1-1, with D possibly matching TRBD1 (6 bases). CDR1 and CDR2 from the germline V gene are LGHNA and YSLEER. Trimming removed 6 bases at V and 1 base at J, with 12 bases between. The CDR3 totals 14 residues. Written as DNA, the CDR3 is TGCGCCAGCAGTAACCCAGGGGAGAACACTGAAGCTTTCTTT. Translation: CASSNPGENTEAFF.

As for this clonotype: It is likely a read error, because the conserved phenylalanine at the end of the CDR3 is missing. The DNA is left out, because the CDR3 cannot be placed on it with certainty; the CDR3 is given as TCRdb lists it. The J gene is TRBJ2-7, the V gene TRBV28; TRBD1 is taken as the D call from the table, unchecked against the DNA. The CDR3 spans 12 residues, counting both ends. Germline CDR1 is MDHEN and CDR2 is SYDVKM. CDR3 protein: CAGGALGCERYL.

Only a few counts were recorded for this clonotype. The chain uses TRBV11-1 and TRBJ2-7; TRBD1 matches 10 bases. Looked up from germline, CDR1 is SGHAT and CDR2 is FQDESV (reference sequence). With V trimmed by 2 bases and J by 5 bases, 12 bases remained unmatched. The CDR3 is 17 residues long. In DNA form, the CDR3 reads TGTGCCAGCAGCTTAAGTTTTCGCGACAGGGGGCTGGACGAGCAGTACTTC. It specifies CASSLSFRDRGLDEQYF.

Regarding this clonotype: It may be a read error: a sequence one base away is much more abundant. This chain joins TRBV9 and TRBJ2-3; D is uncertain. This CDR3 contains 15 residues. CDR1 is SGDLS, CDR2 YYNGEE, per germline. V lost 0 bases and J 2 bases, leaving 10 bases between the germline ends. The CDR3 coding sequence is TGTGCCAGCAGCGTAGAAGGCTATGACACAGATACGCAGTATTTT. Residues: CASSVEGYDTDTQYF. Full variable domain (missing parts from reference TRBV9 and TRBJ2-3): DSGVTQTPKHLITATGQRVTLRCSPRSGDLSVYWYQQSLDQGLQFLIQYYNGEERAKGNILERFSAQQFPDLHSELNLSSLELGDSALYFCASSVEGYDTDTQYFGPGTRLTVL.

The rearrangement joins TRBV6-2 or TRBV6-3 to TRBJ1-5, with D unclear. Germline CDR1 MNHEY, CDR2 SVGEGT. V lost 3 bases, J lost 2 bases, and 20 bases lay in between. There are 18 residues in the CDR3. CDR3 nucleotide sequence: TGTGCCAGCAGTTATATTGTTATATCGACCCGGGGCAATCAGCCCCAGCATTTT. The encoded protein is CASSYIVISTRGNQPQHF.

CDR3 loop: CASRGSGSSYNEQFF. CDR3 bases: TGTGCCAGCAGGGGTAGCGGAAGCTCCTACAATGAGCAGTTCTTC. The genes are TRBV9 and TRBJ2-1, with a weak D call TRBD2 (6 bases). This CDR3 has 15 residues. The V gene's germline CDR1 is SGDLS and CDR2 YYNGEE. V gave up 5 bases and J gave up 0 bases, with 12 bases separating them.

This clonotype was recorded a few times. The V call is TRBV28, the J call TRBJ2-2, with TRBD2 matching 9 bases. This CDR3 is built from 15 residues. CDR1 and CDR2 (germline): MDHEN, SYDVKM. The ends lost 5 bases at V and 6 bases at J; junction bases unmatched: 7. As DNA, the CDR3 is TGTGCCAGCAGTCCTCGGCGGGAGGGCCCCGGGGAGCTGTTTTTT. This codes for CASSPRREGPGELFF.